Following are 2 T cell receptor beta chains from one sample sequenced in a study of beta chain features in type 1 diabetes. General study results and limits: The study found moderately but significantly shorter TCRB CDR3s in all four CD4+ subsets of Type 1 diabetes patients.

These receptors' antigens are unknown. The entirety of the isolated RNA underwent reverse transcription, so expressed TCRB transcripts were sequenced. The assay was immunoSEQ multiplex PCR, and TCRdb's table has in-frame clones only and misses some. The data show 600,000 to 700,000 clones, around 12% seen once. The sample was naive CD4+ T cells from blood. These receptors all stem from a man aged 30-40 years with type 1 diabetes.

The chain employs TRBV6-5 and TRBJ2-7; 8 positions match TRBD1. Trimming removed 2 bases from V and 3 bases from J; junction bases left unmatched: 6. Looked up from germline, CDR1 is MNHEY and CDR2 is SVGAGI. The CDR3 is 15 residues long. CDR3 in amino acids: CASSYPTGANYEQYF. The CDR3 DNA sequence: TGTGCCAGCAGTTACCCGACAGGGGCTAACTACGAGCAGTACTTC.

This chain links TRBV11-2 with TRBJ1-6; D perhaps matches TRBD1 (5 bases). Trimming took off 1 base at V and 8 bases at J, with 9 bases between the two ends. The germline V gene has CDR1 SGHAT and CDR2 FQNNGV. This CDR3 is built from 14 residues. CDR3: CASSLAPRDSPLHF. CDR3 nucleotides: TGTGCCAGCAGCTTAGCCCCCAGGGATTCACCCCTCCACTTT.